This passage covers 11 T cell receptor beta chains from one sample sequenced in a study of blood T cell repertoires in COVID-19. The protocol was immunoSEQ multiplex PCR, while the TCRdb copy is restricted to in-frame clones and leaves out a portion. The sample lists 200,000 to 250,000 clones, roughly 87% occurring once. Input material: PBMCs or T cells enriched from blood (not recorded which). These receptors were collected from a woman between 25 and 40 years old with acute COVID-19.

The chain recombines TRBV12-3 or TRBV12-4 with TRBJ1-6; 8 nucleotides line up with TRBD1. V shed 6 bases, J shed 8 bases, and the junction held 3 bases outside the gene matches. CDR3 size: 13 residues. The CDR3: CASRLDRDSPLHF. For the CDR3, the DNA is TGTGCCAGCAGGCTGGACAGGGATTCACCCCTCCACTTT.

The chain is built from TRBV11-3 and TRBJ2-1, with D unclear. Trimming left V 2 bases short and J 2 bases short, with 13 bases between. This CDR3 region has 16 residues. Germline loops: CDR1 SGHNT, CDR2 YENEEA. In DNA form, the CDR3 reads TGTGCCAGCAGCTTATTCCGGAGCAGCCCCTACAATGAGCAGTTCTTC. It codes for CASSLFRSSPYNEQFF.

This chain connects TRBV7-9 to TRBJ2-1; 8 bases are shared with TRBD2. The germline CDR1 and CDR2 sequences are SEHNR and FQNEAQ (reference sequence). This CDR3 region has 17 residues. With 0 bases clipped from V and 1 base from J, the junction kept 5 bases outside the gene matches. CDR3 coding DNA: TGTGCCAGCAGCTTAGCGGGGGGACTAGGTTCCTACAATGAGCAGTTCTTC. This encodes CASSLAGGLGSYNEQFF.

This chain connects TRBV12-3 or TRBV12-4 to TRBJ1-1; TRBD1 is a possible D gene (5 bases). The CDR3 covers 13 residues. The germline V and J ends were trimmed by 2 bases and 7 bases, with 11 bases remaining between them. The CDR3 loop reads CASSLSGADEAFF. The CDR3 DNA reads TGTGCCAGCAGTTTAAGTGGGGCGGATGAAGCTTTCTTT.

The chain joins TRBV4-3 to TRBJ1-2; D not certain. Germline V gene lookup returns CDR1 LGHNA and CDR2 YSLEER. V was clipped by 0 bases and J by 4 bases, with 18 bases between them. The CDR3 is 17 residues long. This CDR3 is CASSQDLGSLGGYGYTF. For the CDR3, the DNA is TGCGCCAGCAGCCAAGATCTGGGCAGCCTCGGAGGCTATGGCTACACCTTC.

V gene TRBV18 combines with J gene TRBJ2-5, with 9 bases fitting TRBD1. Germline V gene data show CDR1 as KGHSH and CDR2 as LQKENI. This CDR3 comprises 15 residues. V lost 5 bases to trimming and J lost 3 bases; unmatched junction nucleotides: 7. CDR3 in DNA: TGTGCCAGCTCAATGCTAAGGACAGGGGAAGAGACCCAGTACTTC. Its translation is CASSMLRTGEETQYF.

The chain joins TRBV29-1 to TRBJ2-5, with 7 bases identical to TRBD1. The length of the CDR3 is 13 residues. Losses at the gene ends were 7 bases for V and 1 base for J; bases not matched to a gene: 6. CDR1 is SQVTM, CDR2 ANQGSEA, per germline. The CDR3 bases are TGCAGCGGCACAGGGGTCGGCCAAGAGACCCAGTACTTC. Translated, it gives CSGTGVGQETQYF.

The V call is TRBV28, the J call TRBJ2-7, with 9 nucleotides matching TRBD1. The junction had 4 bases not matched to a gene; V was cut back by 1 base and J by 12 bases. Germline values: CDR1 MDHEN, CDR2 SYDVKM. CDR3 length: 12 amino acids. In nucleotides, the CDR3 is TGTGCCAGCAGTTTATCAAACAGGGGGCGGTACTTC. Translating gives CASSLSNRGRYF.

The rearrangement links TRBV19 to TRBJ2-1; 9 positions agree with TRBD2. The V and J ends lost 3 bases and 9 bases, in that order; junction bases with no gene match: 9. The germline gives CDR1 LNHDA, CDR2 SQIVND (reference sequence). The CDR3 length is 15 residues. CDR3 residues: CASSISGGTSREQFF. CDR3 nucleotides: TGTGCCAGTAGTATCAGCGGGGGGACTTCCCGTGAGCAGTTCTTC.

The chain links TRBV19 to TRBJ1-3, with D possibly being TRBD1 (5 bases). The CDR3 loop spans 15 amino acids. The V gene lost 0 bases and the J gene lost 2 bases, with 8 bases spanning the gap. Germline CDR1 and CDR2: LNHDA and SQIVND (reference sequence). CDR3 bases: TGTGCCAGTAGTATAGACTGGACACCTGGAAACACCATATATTTT. Its protein product is CASSIDWTPGNTIYF.

The chain is built from TRBV6-5 and TRBJ2-7; 7 bases fit TRBD1. This CDR3 is built from 14 residues. Germline trimming cut 6 bases from V and 2 bases from J; bases unmatched to any gene: 7. The germline V gene encodes CDR1 MNHEY and CDR2 SVGAGI. The CDR3 DNA follows: TGTGCCAGCAGGGCGTGGACAGGACCCTACGAGCAGTACTTC. Translating it yields CASRAWTGPYEQYF.